The 26 T cell receptor beta chains below come from one sample, sequenced in a study of CD8+CD57+ T cells in acquired aplastic anemia. It was genomic DNA that served as the template for profiling TCR beta VDJ and CDR3. TCRdb reanalysed the reads using MiXCR and keeps one entry per CDR3 protein. The table lists around 64,000 distinct CDR3 sequences, less than 65% of them singletons. Specimen: sorted CD4+, CD8+, or CD8+CD57+ T cells (not recorded which) from PBMCs. Receptor source: a human donor in good health, serving as a control.

Only a few counts were recorded for this clonotype. The genes are TRBV2 and TRBJ2-3; 7 bases map to TRBD1. V lost 5 bases and J lost 6; bases outside the gene matches: 2. Germline V gives CDR1 SNHLY, CDR2 FYNNEI. This CDR3 region has 12 residues. In DNA form, the CDR3 reads TGTGCCAGCAGTCTACAGGGGGATACGCAGTATTTT. Translating it yields CASSLQGDTQYF.

The rearrangement uses TRBV25-1 and TRBJ1-3, with D perhaps TRBD1 (6 bases). Germline loops: CDR1 MGHDK, CDR2 SYGVNS. V lost 7 bases and J lost 2, with 24 bases in between. This CDR3 comprises 18 residues. CDR3 in amino acids: CASIGRVKLQGPGNTIYF. The CDR3 region has the DNA TGTGCCAGCATAGGAAGGGTTAAGTTACAGGGACCTGGAAACACCATATATTTT.

This chain links TRBV6-5 with TRBJ2-7; possibly TRBD1 for D (5 bases). Between the trimmed V and J ends, which lost 4 bases and 0 bases, there was a span of 16 bases. The CDR3 is 16 residues long. From germline, CDR1 is MNHEY and CDR2 SVGAGI. CDR3 DNA sequence: TGTGCCAGCAGTTTCAAAGCCGGACAATACTCCTACGAGCAGTACTTC. It is translated as CASSFKAGQYSYEQYF.

On this clonotype: Because the CDR3's place on the DNA is in doubt, the DNA is left out and the CDR3 is given as listed by TCRdb. The chain has TRBV12-3 or TRBV12-4 and TRBJ2-7; the tabulated D call, TRBD1, remains unverified against the DNA. The CDR3 is 20 amino acids long, termini counted. The CDR3 sequence is CASRRGSNYGYTFGSGEQYF.

The V and J genes are TRBV7-9 and TRBJ1-6; D call uncertain. V was shortened by 5 bases and J by 10 bases, with 9 bases between the two germline ends. The CDR3 has 12 amino acids. CDR1 and CDR2 (germline): SEHNR, FQNEAQ (reference sequence). The CDR3 DNA follows: TGTGCCAGCAGCCGGGATGAGTCACCCCTCCACTTT. It yields the protein CASSRDESPLHF. The full variable domain, completed using reference TRBV7-9 and TRBJ1-6, is DTGVSQNPRHKITKRGQNVTFRCDPISEHNRLYWYRQTLGQGPEFLTYFQNEAQLEKSRLLSDRFSAERPKGSFSTLEIQRTEQGDSAMYLCASSRDESPLHFGNGTRLTVT.

The V call is TRBV2, the J call TRBJ1-1; no clear D gene. CDR1 and CDR2 from the germline V gene are SNHLY and FYNNEI. CDR3 length: 13 amino acids. Trimming cost V 7 bases and J 0 bases, with 9 bases left between them. The CDR3: CASILDVNTEAFF. The CDR3 DNA reads TGTGCCAGCATCTTGGACGTGAACACTGAAGCTTTCTTT.

This chain connects TRBV29-1 to TRBJ1-1; D call uncertain. The germline V gene has CDR1 SQVTM and CDR2 ANQGSEA. Trimming cost V 4 bases and J 4 bases, with 16 bases left between them. This CDR3 has 14 residues. This CDR3 is CSVGGLSPGTEAFF. CDR3 DNA sequence: TGCAGCGTTGGAGGACTCTCCCCGGGCACTGAAGCTTTCTTT.

The gene calls are TRBV20-1 and TRBJ1-6, with TRBD1 identical over 7 bases. Germline assignment: CDR1 DFQATT and CDR2 SNEGSKA (reference sequence). The CDR3 spans 14 residues. Germline trimming cut 3 bases from V and 13 bases from J; bases unmatched to any gene: 12. CDR3 loop: CSARNDRAGGPLHF. The CDR3 DNA reads as TGCAGTGCTAGGAACGACAGGGCAGGAGGGCCCCTCCACTTT.

The chain couples TRBV2 to TRBJ1-4, with 10 bases fitting TRBD1. V was pared by 6 bases and J by 8 bases, with 6 bases of the junction left unmatched. This CDR3 has 14 residues. Germline lookup yields CDR1 SNHLY and CDR2 FYNNEI. DNA of the CDR3: TGTGCCAGCAGGACCGGGACAGGGGCCGAAAAACTGTTTTTT. Translating it yields CASRTGTGAEKLFF.

This chain links TRBV19 with TRBJ1-3, with unresolved D. V lost 7 bases and J lost 0, with 10 bases in between. Germline assignment: CDR1 LNHDA and CDR2 SQIVND (reference sequence). The CDR3 has 14 residues. CDR3 nucleotide sequence: TGTGCCAGTAAACCAGGCAACTCTGGAAACACCATATATTTT. It is translated as CASKPGNSGNTIYF.

This chain joins TRBV19 and TRBJ2-7; tentatively, D is TRBD2 (6 bases). The CDR3 spans 15 residues. V was shortened by 3 bases and J by 0 bases, with 12 bases between the two germline ends. CDR1 is LNHDA, CDR2 SQIVND, per germline (reference sequence). The CDR3 loop is CASSIGGQGSYEQYF. The DNA of the CDR3 is TGTGCCAGTAGTATCGGGGGTCAGGGCTCCTACGAGCAGTACTTC.

This chain links TRBV9 with TRBJ2-6, with D unresolved. CDR1 and CDR2 from the germline V gene are SGDLS and YYNGEE. This CDR3 has 14 residues. V lost 0 bases, J lost 4 bases, and 5 bases lay in between. The CDR3 loop is CASSVDPGANVLTF. For the CDR3, the DNA is TGTGCCAGCAGCGTAGACCCAGGGGCCAACGTCCTGACTTTC.

This clonotype was detected ten times or more. In DNA form, the CDR3 reads TGCGCCAGCACCCGGACAGGGTCGGGGAACACTGAAGCTTTCTTT. Its translation is CASTRTGSGNTEAFF. This chain links TRBV5-1 with TRBJ1-1; TRBD1 agrees at 8 bases. Germline V gene data show CDR1 as SGHRS and CDR2 as YFSETQ. V was pared by 6 bases and J by 1 base, with 8 bases of the junction left unmatched. The CDR3 is 15 amino acids.

The chain recombines TRBV15 with TRBJ2-7; 13 bases map to TRBD2. Trimming cost V 4 bases and J 7 bases; bases outside gene matches: 10. Germline V gives CDR1 LNHNV, CDR2 YYDKDF (reference sequence). This CDR3 comprises 16 residues. The CDR3 sequence is CATSIGGLAGDREQYV. Here the CDR3 DNA reads TGTGCCACCAGCATTGGAGGACTAGCGGGAGATCGGGAGCAGTACGTC.

This sequence joins TRBV15 and TRBJ2-7, with D hard to call. This CDR3 spans 13 amino acids. Germline V CDR1 and CDR2: LNHNV, YYDKDF (reference sequence). V was clipped by 7 bases and J by 2 bases, with 12 bases between them. Here the CDR3 reads CATKSAGAYEQYF. The CDR3 bases are TGTGCCACCAAGTCCGCTGGGGCCTACGAGCAGTACTTC.

V is TRBV4-2 and J is TRBJ2-3; 11 positions agree with TRBD2. This CDR3 spans 15 amino acids. Germline CDR1 is LGHNA and CDR2 is YNFKEQ. The ends lost 4 bases at V and 5 bases at J; junction bases unmatched: 5. CDR3 nucleotide sequence: TGTGCCAGCAGCCGCACCGGGACTAGCGGAGATACGCAGTATTTT. It codes for CASSRTGTSGDTQYF.

The CDR3 nucleotides are TGTGCCAGCAGTGATCCTAGCGGCTCCTACAATGAGCAGTTCTTC. It translates to CASSDPSGSYNEQFF. This rearrangement joins TRBV25-1 to TRBJ2-1, with 7 bases aligning to TRBD2. This CDR3 contains 15 residues. The V segment lost 3 bases and the J segment 0 bases; nucleotides outside the gene matches: 2. In germline, CDR1 is MGHDK, CDR2 SYGVNS.

The V gene is TRBV10-3, the J gene TRBJ2-2; the match to TRBD1 covers 9 bases. CDR1 and CDR2 (germline): ENHRY, SYGVKD. The CDR3 is 14 amino acids. Trimming took 6 bases from V and 7 from J; bases not matched to a gene: 6. CDR3 DNA sequence: TGTGCCATCAGCCGGGACAGGGAGAACGGGGAGCTGTTTTTT. This codes for CAISRDRENGELFF.

In its sample, this clonotype is medium-sized. The chain carries TRBV24-1 and TRBJ2-7; TRBD2 matches 8 bases. V shed 5 bases and J 3 bases; nucleotides not matched to a gene: 5. The CDR3 contains 14 residues. Germline-derived CDR1 and CDR2 are KGHDR and SFDVKD. DNA of the CDR3: TGTGCCACCAGTGCCCCGGGGGGGTTCTACGAGCAGTACTTC. Amino acid sequence: CATSAPGGFYEQYF.

Concerning this clonotype: Germline is not matched at one junction end, which may reflect a read error. The V call is TRBV20-1, the J call TRBJ1-1, with D possibly matching TRBD1 (6 bases). Germline V gene lookup returns CDR1 DFQATT and CDR2 SNEGSKA (reference sequence). The CDR3 sequence is 13 residues long. CDR3 nucleotide sequence: TGCAGTGCTCGGACAGAAACTAACACTGAAGCCTCCTTT. Translating gives CSARTETNTEASF.

With respect to this clonotype: Being one base from a much bigger clone, this may be a read error. The CDR3 nucleotides read TGTGCCAGCAGTTCTCCAGACACCACTAAAGCTTTCTTT. Translating gives CASSSPDTTKAFF. The chain carries TRBV11-3 and TRBJ1-1, with D hard to call. This CDR3 spans 13 amino acids. Germline assignment: CDR1 SGHNT and CDR2 YENEEA. Full variable domain (remainder filled in from reference TRBV11-3 and TRBJ1-1): EAGVVQSPRYKIIEKKQPVAFWCNPISGHNTLYWYLQNLGQGPELLIRYENEEAVDDSQLPKDRFSAERLKGVDSTLKIQPAELGDSAVYLCASSSPDTTKAFFGQGTRLTVV.

This sequence joins TRBV20-1 and TRBJ2-1, with TRBD2 matching over 8 bases. CDR1 is DFQATT and CDR2 is SNEGSKA in the germline V gene (reference sequence). The CDR3 extends over 13 amino acids. V dropped 8 bases and J dropped 4; count of bases not matched to a gene: 7. The CDR3 loop reads CSFTSGIYNEQFF. The CDR3 region has the DNA TGCAGTTTTACTAGCGGAATTTACAATGAGCAGTTCTTC.

This chain connects TRBV29-1 to TRBJ2-7; 9 bases align to TRBD1. Germline lookup yields CDR1 SQVTM and CDR2 ANQGSEA. The CDR3 runs to 12 residues. CDR3 protein: CSVEGQGGEQYF. In nucleotides, the CDR3 is TGCAGTGTGGAGGGACAGGGAGGCGAGCAGTACTTC.

This clonotype has only a few counts. The V gene is TRBV2, the J gene TRBJ1-5, with D possibly TRBD1 on 6 matching bases. The V gene lost 8 bases and the J gene lost 8 bases, with 22 bases spanning the gap. CDR1 is SNHLY and CDR2 is FYNNEI in the germline V gene. This CDR3 comprises 15 residues. For the CDR3, the DNA is TGTGCCAGCGTTGGGGGGCGAGGGTCCGGGGAGCCCCAGCATTTT. Translation: CASVGGRGSGEPQHF.

The chain is built from TRBV2 and TRBJ2-1, with 9 bases identical to TRBD1. Per germline, CDR1 SNHLY and CDR2 FYNNEI. The CDR3 totals 14 residues. V was clipped by 4 bases and J by 9 bases; unmatched bases: 7. The CDR3 sequence is CASSGSTGGREQFF. CDR3 nucleotides: TGTGCCAGCAGTGGTTCAACAGGGGGCCGTGAGCAGTTCTTC.

This chain links TRBV2 with TRBJ2-5, with a weak D call TRBD2 (6 bases). Germline CDR1 SNHLY, CDR2 FYNNEI. The CDR3 contains 13 residues. In DNA form, the CDR3 reads TGTGCTAGTGAGGGCGGGATCCGGGAGACCCAGTACTTC. Its translation is CASEGGIRETQYF.